The source of this TCR beta chain is a study of blood T cell repertoires in COVID-19 (TCRdb year 2020). Some background on the complete study: Samples from collaborators originated in the United States, Italy and Spain and spanned both the acute and convalescent phases of COVID-19. The material from the prospective study consisted of cDNA or gDNA derived from T cells, B-cell-depleted T cells, or PBMCs. Subjects who had been exposed to COVID-19, were actively infected with it, or had recovered from it provided the deeply sampled blood TCRbeta repertoires that made up the dataset. The repertoires were made available in a free public database intended to serve as a resource for research on the immune response to SARS-CoV-2. Samples came from the ongoing ImmuneRACE study (first 160 participants) plus 1,254 subjects from 6 global collaborators. Nearly every sample came with metadata listing a de-identified subject ID, COVID-19 status, age in years and sex. HLA class I and class II types, where available, came from metadata supplied by the sample provider rather than from assay-based typing. Summary of the overall study and its limitations: How much clinical and demographic metadata was included differed by source and by participant, and the metadata was provided uncurated.

Samples from volunteer blood donors who had recovered from COVID-19 were contributed by a second Seattle source. Whole blood was collected in K2EDTA tubes by collaborating institutions according to the institutions' own protocols. For TCRbeta analysis, collaborators shipped samples in one of three forms: frozen whole blood, isolated PBMCs, or DNA extracted from either of those sample types. Of note for this clone: Its antigen specificity is not known. The sample holds no much larger clone one base away, and base qualities are not on file.

TCRbeta CDR3 regions were amplified from genomic DNA by means of the immunoSEQ Assay, a bias-controlled multiplex PCR. As for how the authors treated the data: The number of nucleated cells in each sample was estimated from the amplification of reference gene primers within the assay. To quantify the absolute abundance of each unique TCRbeta CDR3 rearrangement, sequence reads were collapsed and filtered. For each sample, productive Simpson clonality was calculated as the square root of Simpson's diversity index across productive rearrangements. TCRdb's version of the immuneACCESS table is confined to in-frame rearrangements and falls short of the full clone set. An unresolved V gene accounts for under half of the shortfall where checked; the remainder is of unknown origin. That table supplies the V and J calls and clone size; D and trimming were determined from the DNA. This sample lists 200,000 to 250,000 clones; approximately 81% were detected once. 5% to 6.5% of the sample rests with the top ten.

CDR1 SGHRS and CDR2 YFSETQ are derived from the germline V gene. Reading from cysteine to phenylalanine, the CDR3 counts 14 amino acids. Just the 42-base CDR3 DNA is kept, in frame starting at base 1. At the junction V is shortened by 3 bases and J by 8 bases; bases outside the gene matches: 9. The V and J genes are TRBV5-1 and TRBJ1-2; 8 junctional bases match TRBD1. Sequencing was performed on peripheral blood. This TCR was recovered from a woman aged 60 to 75 who had recovered from COVID-19. The CDR3 has the sequence CASSSLGQGAGYTF. The DNA is TGCGCCAGCAGCTCGCTCGGACAGGGAGCGGGCTACACCTTC.